A single sample is the source of the 3 T cell receptor beta chains below, sequenced in a study of blood T cell repertoires in COVID-19. The table came from immunoSEQ multiplex PCR; TCRdb's copy has only in-frame clones and leaves some out. The sample has some 370,000 clones; nearly 90% are singletons. What was sequenced was peripheral blood. These receptors were obtained from a man aged 18 to 35 with active or convalescent COVID-19.

The chain joins TRBV6-5 to TRBJ1-2; 11 nucleotides align to TRBD1. V shed 6 bases, J shed 4 bases, and the junction held 7 bases outside the gene matches. Germline lookup yields CDR1 MNHEY and CDR2 SVGAGI. This CDR3 is 15 amino acids long. The CDR3, as DNA: TGTGCCAGCAGCGTTGGACAGGGGGCTGTCTATGGCTACACCTTC. It yields the protein CASSVGQGAVYGYTF.

This rearrangement joins TRBV4-2 to TRBJ2-7; 10 bases agree with TRBD2. The CDR3 has 15 amino acids. The germline CDR1 and CDR2 sequences are LGHNA and YNFKEQ. Unmatched junction bases numbered 8, after V lost 1 base and J lost 8 bases. The CDR3 spells CASSQGLAGPGQQYF. The CDR3, as DNA: TGTGCCAGCAGCCAAGGACTAGCGGGCCCCGGACAGCAGTACTTC.

J is TRBJ2-5 and V is TRBV2; D unclear. The CDR3 has 14 residues. Trimming removed 5 bases from V and 2 bases from J, with 12 bases in between. Germline lookup yields CDR1 SNHLY and CDR2 FYNNEI. The CDR3 spells CASSPRSYQETQYF. DNA for the CDR3: TGTGCCAGCAGTCCTCGGTCGTATCAAGAGACCCAGTACTTC.